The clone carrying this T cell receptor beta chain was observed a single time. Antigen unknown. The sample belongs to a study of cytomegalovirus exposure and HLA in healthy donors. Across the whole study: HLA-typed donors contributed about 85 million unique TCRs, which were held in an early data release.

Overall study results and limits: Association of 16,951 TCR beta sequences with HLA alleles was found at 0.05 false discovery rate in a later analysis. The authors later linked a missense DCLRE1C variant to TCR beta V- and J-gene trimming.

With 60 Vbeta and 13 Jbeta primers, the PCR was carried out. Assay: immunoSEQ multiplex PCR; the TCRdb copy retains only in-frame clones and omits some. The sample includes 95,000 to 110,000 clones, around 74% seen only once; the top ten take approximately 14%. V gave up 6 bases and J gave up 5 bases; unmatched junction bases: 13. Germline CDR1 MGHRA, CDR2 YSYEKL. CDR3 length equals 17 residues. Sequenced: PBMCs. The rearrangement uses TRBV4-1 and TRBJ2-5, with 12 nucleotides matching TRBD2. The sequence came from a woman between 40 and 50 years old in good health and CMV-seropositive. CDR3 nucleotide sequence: TGCGCCAGCAGTAGGGGCCGGACTAGCGGGGATAGGGAGACCCAGTACTTC. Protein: CASSRGRTSGDRETQYF.